This TCR beta chain was sequenced in a study of monozygotic twins with inflammatory bowel disease. In germline, CDR1 is SQVTM, CDR2 ANQGSEA. CDR3 length: 15 amino acids. TCRdb re-analyzed the 5' RACE reads; it lists each CDR3 protein once, without DNA. The sample totals about 300,000 distinct CDR3 sequences. The TCR comes from a human donor with ulcerative colitis or Crohn's disease, or a healthy co-twin of an affected twin (not recorded which). The chain uses TRBV29-1 and TRBJ1-2; TCRdb outputs TRBD1, but without DNA this stays unchecked. The material sequenced was blood. CDR3 region: CSVEGRDRGFYGYTF. The entire variable domain, with the rest obtained from reference TRBV29-1 and TRBJ1-2, is as follows: SAVISQKPSRDICQRGTSLTIQCQVDSQVTMMFWYRQQPGQSLTLIATANQGSEATYESGFVIDKFPISRPNLTFSTLTVSNMSPEDSSIYLCSVEGRDRGFYGYTFGSGTRLTVV.